Presented here are 14 T cell receptor beta chains from one specimen sequenced in a study of blood T cell repertoires in COVID-19. The repertoire was sequenced with immunoSEQ multiplex PCR; TCRdb's copy has only in-frame clones and lacks some. The sample records over 200,000 clones, approximately 82% being singletons. The specimen was peripheral blood. The receptors were gathered from a man aged 40-55 years who had recovered from COVID-19.

V is TRBV6-1 and J is TRBJ1-2; the D is unclear. Germline CDR1 and CDR2: MNHNS and SASEGT. Trimming pared 0 bases from V and 3 bases from J, leaving 5 bases between. The CDR3 has 13 residues. The CDR3 loop reads CASSEALDYGYTF. CDR3 DNA: TGTGCCAGCAGTGAAGCGTTAGACTATGGCTACACCTTC.

This sequence joins TRBV7-2 and TRBJ2-1, with D possibly TRBD2 on 6 matching bases. The germline V and J ends were trimmed by 1 base and 5 bases, with 12 bases remaining between them. Germline V gene lookup returns CDR1 SGHTA and CDR2 FQGNSA. CDR3 length equals 15 residues. The CDR3 is CASSLVGGIHNEQFF. CDR3 DNA: TGTGCCAGCAGCTTAGTCGGCGGGATACACAATGAGCAGTTCTTC.

V usage is TRBV7-8 and J usage is TRBJ2-2; 7 nucleotides align to TRBD1. The CDR3 covers 16 residues. Germline V CDR1 and CDR2: SGHVS, FQNEAQ. V lost 4 bases, J lost 0 bases, and 5 bases stayed unmatched. For the CDR3, the DNA is TGTGCCAGCAGCTCCCCCGGGACAGCGAACACCGGGGAGCTGTTTTTT. It codes for CASSSPGTANTGELFF.

The rearrangement uses TRBV7-2 and TRBJ2-5; 7 positions match TRBD1. This CDR3 is built from 16 residues. In germline, CDR1 is SGHTA, CDR2 FQGNSA. J gave up 5 bases and V 0 bases, and 9 bases lay outside the gene matches. CDR3: CASSLALTGRLETQYF. The CDR3 nucleotides are TGTGCCAGCAGCTTAGCCTTGACAGGGCGTCTGGAGACCCAGTACTTC.

This sequence joins TRBV5-4 and TRBJ2-1; possible D gene TRBD2, 6 bases. There are 16 residues in the CDR3. Germline assignment: CDR1 SGHNT and CDR2 YYREEE (reference sequence). V gave up 4 bases and J gave up 9 bases, with 23 bases separating them. The CDR3 DNA is TGTGCCAGCAGCCTGACTGTCGCCATTCAGGAGGGTGAGCAGTTCTTC. Its translation: CASSLTVAIQEGEQFF.

V and J are TRBV28 and TRBJ1-2; D unresolved. The CDR3 consists of 14 residues. V gave up 6 bases and J gave up 6 bases, with 17 bases separating them. Germline CDR1 is MDHEN and CDR2 is SYDVKM. The CDR3: CASSRVTGEDGYTF. The DNA of the CDR3 is TGTGCCAGCAGCCGGGTTACTGGGGAGGATGGCTACACCTTC.

The CDR3: CASSTRTGTGALYGYTF. The CDR3 DNA follows: TGTGCCAGTAGTACGCGTACCGGGACAGGGGCCCTCTATGGCTACACCTTC. The J gene is TRBJ1-2, the V gene TRBV19; TRBD1 matches 10 bases. Germline CDR1 is LNHDA and CDR2 is SQIVND (reference sequence). After removal of 4 bases from V and 4 bases from J, the junction contained 12 bases not matched to a gene. CDR3 length equals 17 residues.

The table lists this clone with a count of one. The genes are TRBV10-2 and TRBJ1-2; 9 nucleotides line up with TRBD1. The CDR3 is made up of 14 amino acids. Trimming took 6 bases from V and 4 from J; bases not matched to a gene: 6. Germline CDR1 is WSHSY and CDR2 is SAAADI. The chain's CDR3 is CASSEGQGSYGYTF. The CDR3 nucleotides are TGCGCCAGCAGCGAGGGACAGGGCTCCTATGGCTACACCTTC.

The chain is built from TRBV5-4 and TRBJ1-2; no definite D call. The CDR3 consists of 15 residues. Germline V gene sequence: CDR1 SGHNT, CDR2 YYREEE (reference sequence). Trimming pared 0 bases from V and 4 bases from J, leaving 13 bases between. The chain's CDR3 is CASSLEGLPPYGYTF. DNA for the CDR3: TGTGCCAGCAGCTTGGAAGGACTCCCGCCCTATGGCTACACCTTC.

The rearrangement joins TRBV10-3 to TRBJ2-5, with 7 bases aligning to TRBD1. V lost 3 bases and J lost 4; bases outside the gene matches: 8. CDR1 and CDR2 (germline): ENHRY, SYGVKD. The CDR3 totals 15 residues. CDR3 sequence (DNA): TGTGCCATCAGTGATAAGACAGGGTGGAGAGAGACCCAGTACTTC. As protein: CAISDKTGWRETQYF.

The V call is TRBV11-2, the J call TRBJ2-1, with unresolved D. The CDR3 sequence is 13 residues long. Per the germline V gene, CDR1 is SGHAT and CDR2 is FQNNGV. Trimming shortened V by 1 base and J by 15 bases, and 16 bases separated the two germline ends. The CDR3 reads CASSLALSYPAFF. In DNA form, the CDR3 reads TGTGCCAGCAGCTTAGCACTATCCTATCCTGCGTTCTTC. Full variable domain (missing parts from reference TRBV11-2 and TRBJ2-1): EAGVAQSPRYKIIEKRQSVAFWCNPISGHATLYWYQQILGQGPKLLIQFQNNGVVDDSQLPKDRFSAERLKGVDSTLKIQPAKLEDSAVYLCASSLALSYPAFFGPGTRLTVL.

This clone was recorded only once. The J gene is TRBJ2-1, the V gene TRBV11-2; TRBD2 matches 12 bases. Germline V CDR1 and CDR2: SGHAT, FQNNGV. Trimming took 3 bases from V and 9 from J; bases not matched to a gene: 6. This CDR3 is built from 15 residues. The CDR3 reads CASSLGTSGFGEQFF. The CDR3, as DNA: TGTGCCAGCAGCTTGGGGACTAGCGGGTTTGGTGAGCAGTTCTTC. Looking up the rest from reference TRBV11-2 and TRBJ2-1 gives the full variable domain: EAGVAQSPRYKIIEKRQSVAFWCNPISGHATLYWYQQILGQGPKLLIQFQNNGVVDDSQLPKDRFSAERLKGVDSTLKIQPAKLEDSAVYLCASSLGTSGFGEQFFGPGTRLTVL.

The chain links TRBV9 to TRBJ2-1; 8 positions match TRBD1. Germline V lookup: CDR1 SGDLS, CDR2 YYNGEE. The CDR3 sequence is 15 residues long. V shed 3 bases, J shed 2 bases, and the junction held 4 bases outside the gene matches. CDR3 loop: CASSAAGGTYNEQFF. CDR3 sequence (DNA): TGTGCCAGCAGCGCAGCAGGGGGCACCTACAATGAGCAGTTCTTC.

The J gene is TRBJ2-3, the V gene TRBV7-2; tentative D call: TRBD2 (6 bases). Germline V CDR1 and CDR2: SGHTA, FQGNSA. The CDR3 totals 12 residues. The V end lost 4 bases, the J end lost 7 bases, and 9 bases lay between the germline ends. CDR3 amino acids: CASSSGGYTQYF. The CDR3 DNA is TGTGCCAGCAGCTCCGGGGGTTATACGCAGTATTTT.